This paragraph covers one TCR beta chain sequence. Seattle-derived patients entered the study during active infection and were followed longitudinally. The germline V and J ends were trimmed by 6 bases and 4 bases, with 21 bases remaining between them. The CDR3 loop spans 16 amino acids. The germline V gene encodes CDR1 MNHEY and CDR2 SMNVEV (reference sequence). This sample is part of a study of blood T cell repertoires in COVID-19. Study-level background: Sources were T cells, B-cell-depleted T cells, or PBMCs; the material itself was cDNA or gDNA.

Original handling: Reference gene primer amplification gave estimated nucleated cell counts. The method was immunoSEQ multiplex PCR; TCRdb's version includes in-frame clones alone and lacks a portion of them. Clonal size and the V and J genes are those of that table, whereas D and trimming came from the DNA. The table has about 240,000 clones, around 86% seen once. Sequences were obtained from peripheral blood. The TCR originated in a woman older than 75 with COVID-19, enrolled during active disease. V and J are TRBV27 and TRBJ1-2, with a possible D match to TRBD1 (6 bases). Written as DNA, the CDR3 is TGTGCCAGCAGCCCGAGGATGGGGGCCGTGACCTATGGCTACACCTTC. This codes for CASSPRMGAVTYGYTF.